Listed here is a single T cell receptor beta chain. Method: immunoSEQ multiplex PCR; TCRdb's copy keeps in-frame clones and lacks some. The repertoire holds about 2.1 million clones, 85% to 95% seen once, with roughly 1.8% in the top ten. The sample belongs to a study of shared clonotypes between healthy human individuals. In the naive CD8 group, cells lacked CD45RO and were positively selected for CCR7, so terminally differentiated effector memory CD45RA+ cells were left out. The CDR3 contains 12 residues. CDR1 and CDR2 from the germline V gene are SGHDT and YYEEEE. V lost 0 bases and J lost 6, with 7 bases in between.

V usage is TRBV5-6 and J usage is TRBJ2-7, with a possible D match to TRBD2 (5 bases). The sequence was obtained from a young man in good health. Some clones in this sample may be carry-over from other donors' samples. Material for sequencing was naive CD8+ T cells from PBMCs. The CDR3 coding sequence is TGTGCCAGCAGCTTGGGAGGGCCCGAGCAGTACTTC. Translated: CASSLGGPEQYF.